The clone carrying this T cell receptor (beta chain) was seen a handful of times. The CDR3 length is 13 residues. V was cut by 0 bases and J by 3 bases, with 9 bases left in between. Germline V CDR1 and CDR2: GTSNPN, SVGIG (reference sequence). The data were obtained in a study of shared clonotypes between healthy human individuals. Investigators spread the genomic DNA of each subset evenly over several immunoSEQ plates. Replicate PCRs run on sorted subsets employed 200 to 250 ng DNA, approximately 30,000 T cell genomes. Method: immunoSEQ multiplex PCR; TCRdb's copy keeps in-frame clones and lacks some. Of about 340,000 clones detected, around four fifths appear once; the ten largest clones hold about 10%. Nashville, Tennessee was home to all donors, each a Caucasian adult.

Material for sequencing was memory CD4+ T cells sorted from blood. Subset specified: CD45RA-negative fraction. This sequence originates from a man aged 25-40 years in good health. This rearrangement joins TRBV30 to TRBJ2-7; D remains unclear. CDR3 in DNA: TGTGCCTGGAGTGTACCCGGAGACTACGAGCAGTACTTC. Protein: CAWSVPGDYEQYF.